This T cell receptor beta chain was sequenced for a study of coeliac disease. Study-level information: Coeliac patients had newly diagnosed active disease, refractory type I disease, or gluten-free diet control.

Notes on the study in general: Few TRB amino acid sequences were shared between samples; most were unique. Cross-contamination between intraepithelial and lamina propria cells was possible. Lower clonality than controls marked TRB and TRG repertoires from active celiac intraepithelial and lamina propria samples. Known gliadin-specific TRB sequences: about 55% of the 18 coeliac samples, only 1 of 6 controls.

Clones were read by immunoSEQ multiplex PCR, and TCRdb kept only the in-frame ones, dropping some. The data contain approximately 6,700 clones, about two thirds of them singletons. The germline V gene has CDR1 SGHAT and CDR2 FQNNGV. The V end lost 2 bases, the J end lost 5 bases, and 7 bases lay between the germline ends. CDR3 length equals 13 residues. This clone was seen a single time. Its specificity is unknown. The TCR was taken from a woman in her late teens or twenties with active celiac disease. V is TRBV11-2 and J is TRBJ2-1, with D perhaps TRBD1 (5 bases). Sequencing was carried out using lamina propria lymphocytes from the gut. The CDR3 DNA sequence: TGTGCCAGCAGCTTAAGCAGGGACAATGAGCAGTTCTTC. This codes for CASSLSRDNEQFF.